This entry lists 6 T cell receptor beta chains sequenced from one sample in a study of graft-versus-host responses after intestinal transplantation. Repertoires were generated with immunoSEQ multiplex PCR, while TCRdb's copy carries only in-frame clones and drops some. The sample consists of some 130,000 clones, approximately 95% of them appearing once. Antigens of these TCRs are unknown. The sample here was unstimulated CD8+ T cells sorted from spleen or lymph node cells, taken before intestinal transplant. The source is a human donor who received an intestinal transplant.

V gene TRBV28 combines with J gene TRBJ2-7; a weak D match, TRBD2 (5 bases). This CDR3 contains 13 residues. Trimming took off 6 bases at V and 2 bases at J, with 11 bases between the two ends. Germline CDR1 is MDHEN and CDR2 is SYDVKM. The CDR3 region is CASSPSGAYEQYF. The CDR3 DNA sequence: TGTGCCAGCAGCCCATCCGGGGCCTACGAGCAGTACTTC.

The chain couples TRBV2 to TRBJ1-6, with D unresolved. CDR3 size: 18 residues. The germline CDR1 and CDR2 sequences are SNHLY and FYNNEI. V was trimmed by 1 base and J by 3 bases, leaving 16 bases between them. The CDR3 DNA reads TGTGCCAGCAGTGAAGTGGTCCAGGTCCCCCTCTATAATTCACCCCTCCACTTT. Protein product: CASSEVVQVPLYNSPLHF.

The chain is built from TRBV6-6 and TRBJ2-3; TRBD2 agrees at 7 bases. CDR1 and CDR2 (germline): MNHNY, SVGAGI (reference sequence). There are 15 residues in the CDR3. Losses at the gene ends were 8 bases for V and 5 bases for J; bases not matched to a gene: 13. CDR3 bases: TGTGCCAGCTGGGGGGGTAGCGAGAAAGTAGATACGCAGTATTTT. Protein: CASWGGSEKVDTQYF.

The CDR3 sequence is CASSPPLGTVGEASYEQYF. In DNA form, the CDR3 reads TGTGCCAGCTCACCACCGTTGGGAACCGTGGGGGAGGCCTCCTACGAGCAGTACTTC. The chain carries TRBV18 and TRBJ2-7, with D maybe TRBD2 (6 bases). Trimming left V 0 bases short and J 0 bases short, with 21 bases between. Germline V gene data show CDR1 as KGHSH and CDR2 as LQKENI. The CDR3 covers 19 residues. Drawing the rest from reference TRBV18 and TRBJ2-7, the complete variable domain is NAGVMQNPRHLVRRRGQEARLRCSPMKGHSHVYWYRQLPEEGLKFMVYLQKENIIDESGMPKERFSAEFPKEGPSILRIQQVVRGDSAAYFCASSPPLGTVGEASYEQYFGPGTRLTVT.

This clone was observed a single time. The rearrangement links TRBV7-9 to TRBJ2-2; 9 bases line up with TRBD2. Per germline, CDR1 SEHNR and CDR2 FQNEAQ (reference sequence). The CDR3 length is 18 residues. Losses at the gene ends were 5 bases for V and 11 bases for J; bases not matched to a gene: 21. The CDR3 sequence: CASSLRFNLAGMGEELFF. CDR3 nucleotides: TGTGCCAGCAGCCTTAGATTTAACCTAGCGGGAATGGGCGAAGAGCTGTTTTTT.

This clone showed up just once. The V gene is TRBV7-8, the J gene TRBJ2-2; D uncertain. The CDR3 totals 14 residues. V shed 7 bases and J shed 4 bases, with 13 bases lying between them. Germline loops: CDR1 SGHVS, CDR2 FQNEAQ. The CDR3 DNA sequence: TGTGCCAGCACCAAACCAAACCCCACCGGGGAGCTGTTTTTT. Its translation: CASTKPNPTGELFF.